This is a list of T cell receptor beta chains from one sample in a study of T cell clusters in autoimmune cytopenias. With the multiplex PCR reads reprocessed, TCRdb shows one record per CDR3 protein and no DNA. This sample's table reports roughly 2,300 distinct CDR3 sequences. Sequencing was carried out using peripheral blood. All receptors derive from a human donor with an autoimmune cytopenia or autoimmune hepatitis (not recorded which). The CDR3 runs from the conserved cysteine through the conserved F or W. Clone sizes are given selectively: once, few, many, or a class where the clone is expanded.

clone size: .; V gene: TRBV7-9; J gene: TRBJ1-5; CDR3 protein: CASSSSTGAGDQPQHF
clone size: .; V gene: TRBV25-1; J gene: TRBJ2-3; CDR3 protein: CASSDPADSTDTQYF
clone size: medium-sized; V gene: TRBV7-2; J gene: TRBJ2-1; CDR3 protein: CASSLSGLAGNEQFF
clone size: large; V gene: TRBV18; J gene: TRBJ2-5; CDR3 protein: CASSPRESQETQYF
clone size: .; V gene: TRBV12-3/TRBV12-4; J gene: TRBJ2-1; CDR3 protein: CASSFGSGSMLHEQFF
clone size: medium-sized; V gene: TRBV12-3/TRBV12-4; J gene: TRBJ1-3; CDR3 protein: CASSYNRGRGSGNTIYF
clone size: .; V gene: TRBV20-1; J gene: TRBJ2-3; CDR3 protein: CSARGPAGPTDTQYF
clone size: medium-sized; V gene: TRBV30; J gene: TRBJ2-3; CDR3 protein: CAWSVGTDTQYF
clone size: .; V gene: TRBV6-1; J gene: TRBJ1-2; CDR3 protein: CASSGGPSWGGYTF
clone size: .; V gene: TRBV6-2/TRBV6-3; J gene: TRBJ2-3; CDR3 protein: CASSYEVAGSTSTDTQYF
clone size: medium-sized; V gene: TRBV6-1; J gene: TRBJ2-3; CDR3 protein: CASSSRDYTTDTQYF
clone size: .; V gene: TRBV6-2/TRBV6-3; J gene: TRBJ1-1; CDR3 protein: CATRQSMAPEAFF
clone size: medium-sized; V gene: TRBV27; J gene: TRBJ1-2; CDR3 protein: CASSRDRVGYGYTF
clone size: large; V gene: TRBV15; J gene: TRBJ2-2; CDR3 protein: CATSSTKGARVGELFF
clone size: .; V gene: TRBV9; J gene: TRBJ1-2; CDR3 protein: CASSVAGGTSGYTF
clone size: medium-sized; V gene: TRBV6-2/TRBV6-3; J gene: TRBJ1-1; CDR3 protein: CASSYGYLNTEAFF
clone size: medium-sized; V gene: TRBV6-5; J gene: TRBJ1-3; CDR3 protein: CASRRDRDSGNTIYF
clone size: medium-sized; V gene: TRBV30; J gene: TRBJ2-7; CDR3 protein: CACGAGLTEQYF
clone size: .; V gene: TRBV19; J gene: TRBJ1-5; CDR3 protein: CASSPGQGFQPQHF
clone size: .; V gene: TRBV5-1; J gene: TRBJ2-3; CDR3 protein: CASSPGTRPDTQYF
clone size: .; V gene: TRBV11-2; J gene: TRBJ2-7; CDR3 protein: CASSPWDRPSYEQYF
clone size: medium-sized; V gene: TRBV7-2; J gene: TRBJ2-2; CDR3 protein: CASSSGGGNTGELFF
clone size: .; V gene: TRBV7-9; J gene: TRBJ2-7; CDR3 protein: CASSLSGGAYEQYF
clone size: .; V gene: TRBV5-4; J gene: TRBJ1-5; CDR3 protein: CASSLRTGGAGETQHF
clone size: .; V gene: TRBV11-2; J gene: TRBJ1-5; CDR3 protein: CASSLPGANVLTFGAGNQPQHF
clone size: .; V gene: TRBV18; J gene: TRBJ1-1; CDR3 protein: CASSPRNTEAFF
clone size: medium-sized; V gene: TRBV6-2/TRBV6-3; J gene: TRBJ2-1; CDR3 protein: CASLRAGEQFF
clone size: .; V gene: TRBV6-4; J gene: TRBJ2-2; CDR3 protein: CASSDSTGDGRASGELFF
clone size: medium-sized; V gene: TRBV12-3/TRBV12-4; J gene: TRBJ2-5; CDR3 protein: CASSRDRQETQYF
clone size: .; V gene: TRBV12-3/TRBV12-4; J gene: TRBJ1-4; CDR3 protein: CASSETGWGEKLFF
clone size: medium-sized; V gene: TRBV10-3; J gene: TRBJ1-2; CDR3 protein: CAISVDRVGGYTF
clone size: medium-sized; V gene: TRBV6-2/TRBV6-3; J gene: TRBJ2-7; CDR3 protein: CAISLLAGPYEQYF
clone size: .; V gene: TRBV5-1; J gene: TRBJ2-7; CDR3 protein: CASSSGSSGVEQYF
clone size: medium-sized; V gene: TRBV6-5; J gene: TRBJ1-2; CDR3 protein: CASSSSGLYGYTF
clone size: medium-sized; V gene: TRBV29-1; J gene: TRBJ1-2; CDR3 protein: CSVEGGGLYGYTF
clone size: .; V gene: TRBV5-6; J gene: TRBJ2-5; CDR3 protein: CASKKFNLGVETQYF
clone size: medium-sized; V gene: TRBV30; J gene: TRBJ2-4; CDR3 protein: CAWSRASGKNIQYF
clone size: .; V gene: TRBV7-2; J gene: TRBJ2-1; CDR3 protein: CASSPGTPSYNEQFF
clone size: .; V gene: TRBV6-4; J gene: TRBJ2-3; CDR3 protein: CASSSRDSTDTQYF
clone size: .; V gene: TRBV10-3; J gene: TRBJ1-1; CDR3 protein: CAISTGQGGTEAFF
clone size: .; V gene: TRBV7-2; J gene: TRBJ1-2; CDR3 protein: CASSFYGDRFDGYTF
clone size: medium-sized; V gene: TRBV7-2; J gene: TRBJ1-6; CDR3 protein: CASSLRLVARKDSPLHF
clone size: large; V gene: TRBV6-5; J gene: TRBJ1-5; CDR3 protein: CASSPWDNNQPQHF
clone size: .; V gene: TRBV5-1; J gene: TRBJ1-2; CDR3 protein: CASSSDSARYGYTF
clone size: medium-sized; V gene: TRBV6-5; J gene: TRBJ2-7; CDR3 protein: CASGGDRGLFYEQYF
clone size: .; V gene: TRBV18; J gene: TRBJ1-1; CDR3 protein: CASSDKGDVGTEAFF
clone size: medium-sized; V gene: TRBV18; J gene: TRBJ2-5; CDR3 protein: CASSPQETQYF
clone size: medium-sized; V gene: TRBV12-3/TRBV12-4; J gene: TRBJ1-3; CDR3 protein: CASSFYGSGNTIYF